The clone carrying this T cell receptor beta chain came up a few times. Its antigen is as yet unknown. These data originate in a study of CD8 T cells in ankylosing spondylitis. Study results and limitations: Within ankylosing spondylitis blood, a TCR beta motif made up of under 10 highly homologous variants appeared to be characteristic.

Quantitative 5'-RACE was performed with molecular barcodes, and it yielded the TCR beta libraries. TCRdb analysed the 5' RACE reads with MiXCR anew, one entry per CDR3 protein. The table records about 700,000 distinct CDR3 sequences, under 20% of them present only once. Per the germline V gene, CDR1 is SGHRS and CDR2 is YFSETQ. The CDR3 length is 15 residues. After removal of 5 bases from V and 4 bases from J, the junction contained 9 bases not matched to a gene. The receptor was isolated from a male donor with ankylosing spondylitis. The chain has TRBV5-1 and TRBJ2-3, with 8 bases lining up with TRBD2. Sequencing input: blood, either unsorted or a sorted T cell fraction (not recorded which). Here the CDR3 DNA reads TGCGCCAGCAGGAAATCCAGCGGGGGTGCAGATACGCAGTATTTT. The encoded protein is CASRKSSGGADTQYF.